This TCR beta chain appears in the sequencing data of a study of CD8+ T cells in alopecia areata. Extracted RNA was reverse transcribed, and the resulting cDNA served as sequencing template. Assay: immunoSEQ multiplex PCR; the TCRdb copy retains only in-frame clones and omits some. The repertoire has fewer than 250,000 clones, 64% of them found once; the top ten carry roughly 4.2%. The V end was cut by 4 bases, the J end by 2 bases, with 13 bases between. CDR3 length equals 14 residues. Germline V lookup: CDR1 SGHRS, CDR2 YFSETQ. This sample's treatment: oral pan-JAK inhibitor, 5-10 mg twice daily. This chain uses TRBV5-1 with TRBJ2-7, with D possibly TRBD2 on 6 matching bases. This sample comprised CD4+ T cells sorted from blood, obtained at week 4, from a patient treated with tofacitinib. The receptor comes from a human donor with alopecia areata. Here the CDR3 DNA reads TGCGCCAGCAGCGGGGGAGGCGGGGCCTACGAGCAGTACTTC. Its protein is CASSGGGGAYEQYF.